The next 26 T cell receptor beta chains were all read from a single sample in a study of cytomegalovirus exposure and HLA in healthy donors (dated by TCRdb to 2016 to 2017). The method behind the library was the immunoSEQ multiplex PCR assay. A mixture of 60 forward primers for TCR Vbeta segments and 13 reverse primers for TCR Jbeta segments was used in the multiplex PCR. The clones in this table, taken by TCRdb from immuneACCESS, are in-frame only. Not every clone is retained; where verified, under half of the shortfall comes from an unresolved V gene, and the cause of the rest is unknown. This sample's table has entries for tens of thousands of clones. 0.58% of the sample is in the top ten clones. The sample was PBMCs. The receptors stem from a man aged 45-65 years in good health and CMV-seronegative.

V gene TRBV2 combines with J gene TRBJ2-7; the D is unclear. The V gene lost 7 bases and the J gene lost 6 bases, with 13 bases spanning the gap. The length of the CDR3 is 12 residues. Germline V gene lookup returns CDR1 SNHLY and CDR2 FYNNEI. In DNA form, the CDR3 reads TGTGCCAGCAAGGTCCGAAGGAGCGAGCAGTACTTC. Translation gives CASKVRRSEQYF.

V gene TRBV18 combines with J gene TRBJ1-1; D unclear. The CDR3 has 15 amino acids. CDR1 KGHSH and CDR2 LQKENI come from the germline V gene. V lost 6 bases, J lost 3 bases, and 17 bases lay in between. The CDR3 is CASSPLAGDDTEAFF. In DNA, the CDR3 is TGTGCCAGCTCTCCTCTGGCAGGTGATGACACTGAAGCTTTCTTT.

The rearrangement joins TRBV29-1 to TRBJ2-3; no firm D call. CDR3 length: 12 amino acids. The V end lost 5 bases, the J end lost 1 base, and 7 bases lay between the germline ends. Germline CDR1 reads SQVTM; CDR2 reads ANQGSEA. The CDR3 sequence is CSVRAGTDTQYF. DNA of the CDR3: TGCAGCGTTCGAGCTGGCACAGATACGCAGTATTTT.

This chain uses TRBV18 with TRBJ2-7; 7 bases match TRBD1. Germline CDR1 reads KGHSH; CDR2 reads LQKENI. The CDR3 consists of 15 residues. The trim removed 5 bases at V and 3 bases at J, leaving 10 bases unmatched. The CDR3 is CASSTRTGEGYEQYF. The CDR3 nucleotides read TGTGCCAGCTCAACCAGAACAGGGGAAGGCTACGAGCAGTACTTC.

V is TRBV5-6 and J is TRBJ1-5, with D tentatively TRBD1 (5 bases). This CDR3 comprises 15 residues. Germline V gene lookup returns CDR1 SGHDT and CDR2 YYEEEE. The germline V and J ends were trimmed by 1 base and 1 base, with 9 bases remaining between them. The CDR3 DNA sequence: TGTGCCAGCAGCTTGTCCCAGGGAAGCAATCAGCCCCAGCATTTT. As protein: CASSLSQGSNQPQHF.

V is TRBV19 and J is TRBJ1-5; 9 bases map to TRBD1. The CDR3 sequence is 17 residues long. In germline, CDR1 is LNHDA, CDR2 SQIVND (reference sequence). The V and J ends lost 5 bases and 2 bases, in that order; junction bases with no gene match: 10. The CDR3 spells CASSLRTGARGNQPQHF. The CDR3 DNA sequence: TGTGCCAGTAGTCTCAGGACAGGGGCGCGGGGCAATCAGCCCCAGCATTTT. Based on the CDR3 plus reference TRBV19 and TRBJ1-5, the full variable domain is DGGITQSPKYLFRKEGQNVTLSCEQNLNHDAMYWYRQDPGQGLRLIYYSQIVNDFQKGDIAEGYSVSREKKESFPLTVTSAQKNPTAFYLCASSLRTGARGNQPQHFGDGTRLSIL.

The chain couples TRBV4-1 to TRBJ1-2, with D possibly TRBD1 on 5 matching bases. V shed 2 bases and J shed 5 bases, with 30 bases lying between them. CDR1 and CDR2 (germline): MGHRA, YSYEKL. This CDR3 is 20 amino acids long. DNA of the CDR3: TGCGCCAGCAGCCAACCCCCGGGAGGGGTCCGTCCCGTTGCGGGTTATGGCTACACCTTC. Translation: CASSQPPGGVRPVAGYGYTF.

V usage is TRBV7-6 and J usage is TRBJ2-1; D unclear. The V end was cut by 0 bases, the J end by 5 bases, with 14 bases between. Germline CDR1 reads SGHVS; CDR2 reads FNYEAQ. This CDR3 has 16 amino acids. The CDR3 sequence is CASSLASFSGNNEQFF. The CDR3 region has the DNA TGTGCCAGCAGCTTAGCGTCTTTTTCCGGTAACAATGAGCAGTTCTTC.

The chain recombines TRBV4-1 with TRBJ1-6; D uncertain. V was shortened by 1 base and J by 14 bases, with 15 bases between the two germline ends. This CDR3 is 14 amino acids long. Germline values: CDR1 MGHRA, CDR2 YSYEKL. CDR3 sequence reads: CASSQVGRLSALHF. CDR3 nucleotide sequence: TGCGCCAGCAGCCAAGTTGGGAGGTTAAGTGCCCTCCACTTT.

The chain combines TRBV7-2 with TRBJ2-7, with 10 bases lining up with TRBD2. In germline, CDR1 is SGHTA, CDR2 FQGNSA. Trimming removed 1 base from V and 3 bases from J; junction bases left unmatched: 9. This CDR3 region has 17 residues. In DNA form, the CDR3 reads TGTGCCAGCAGCTTAGGTTCTAGCGGGGGAACACACTACGAGCAGTACTTC. This encodes CASSLGSSGGTHYEQYF. Full variable domain (outside the CDR3, taken from reference TRBV7-2 and TRBJ2-7): GAGVSQSPSNKVTEKGKDVELRCDPISGHTALYWYRQSLGQGLEFLIYFQGNSAPDKSGLPSDRFSAERTGGSVSTLTIQRTQQEDSAVYLCASSLGSSGGTHYEQYFGPGTRLTVT.

The genes are TRBV9 and TRBJ2-1; 9 nucleotides line up with TRBD2. Germline CDR1 and CDR2: SGDLS and YYNGEE. The CDR3 is 17 residues long. V lost 0 bases, J lost 9 bases, and 13 bases stayed unmatched. Here the CDR3 DNA reads TGTGCCAGCAGCGTAGAGAATAGCGGGGGCGTCGGGGGTGAGCAGTTCTTC. This encodes CASSVENSGGVGGEQFF.

The chain is built from TRBV5-1 and TRBJ2-3, with 11 bases lining up with TRBD2. Germline CDR1 and CDR2: SGHRS and YFSETQ. The CDR3 runs 15 residues. V shed 5 bases and J 2 bases; nucleotides not matched to a gene: 4. The CDR3 coding sequence is TGCGCCAGCAGTTTACTAGCGGGAGTCACAGATACGCAGTATTTT. The encoded protein is CASSLLAGVTDTQYF.

On this clone: The junction and the germline gene differ at one end; a read error may be behind it. The identical CDR3 is also encoded by other nucleotide sequences in the sample. V gene TRBV6-5 combines with J gene TRBJ1-2; 8 bases align to TRBD1. CDR1 and CDR2 (germline): MNHEY, SVGAGI. The CDR3 has 15 amino acids. This CDR3 reads CASSYSPGGRYGYTF. CDR3 sequence (DNA): TGCGCCAGCAGTTACAGCCCAGGGGGCAGATATGGCTACACCTTC.

This sequence joins TRBV2 and TRBJ2-5; possible D gene TRBD2, 5 bases. Germline lookup yields CDR1 SNHLY and CDR2 FYNNEI. V shed 7 bases and J shed 5 bases, with 14 bases lying between them. There are 13 residues in the CDR3. CDR3 sequence (DNA): TGTGCCAGCAACGCGGGTTCCCGTGAGACCCAGTACTTC. Translating gives CASNAGSRETQYF.

The chain is built from TRBV9 and TRBJ2-5; TRBD2 is a possible D gene (5 bases). This CDR3 contains 16 residues. Germline V gene sequence: CDR1 SGDLS, CDR2 YYNGEE. Between the trimmed V and J ends, which lost 0 bases and 4 bases, there was a span of 16 bases. CDR3 loop: CASSVGPGMVGETQYF. In nucleotides, the CDR3 is TGTGCCAGCAGCGTAGGTCCCGGGATGGTAGGAGAGACCCAGTACTTC. Based on the CDR3 plus reference TRBV9 and TRBJ2-5, the full variable domain is DSGVTQTPKHLITATGQRVTLRCSPRSGDLSVYWYQQSLDQGLQFLIQYYNGEERAKGNILERFSAQQFPDLHSELNLSSLELGDSALYFCASSVGPGMVGETQYFGPGTRLLVL.

This sequence joins TRBV11-1 and TRBJ2-2, with TRBD2 matching 10 bases. Germline V gene sequence: CDR1 SGHAT, CDR2 FQDESV (reference sequence). J gave up 0 bases and V 5 bases, and 0 bases lay outside the gene matches. There are 15 residues in the CDR3. This CDR3 reads CASSGLAANTGELFF. The CDR3 DNA sequence: TGTGCCAGCAGCGGACTAGCGGCGAACACCGGGGAGCTGTTTTTT.

The chain combines TRBV5-3 with TRBJ2-1; D is perhaps TRBD2 (5 bases). TRBV5-3 is classed as an ORF, of uncertain function. CDR3 length: 16 amino acids. V lost 4 bases to trimming and J lost 0 bases, with 14 bases between them. The CDR3 region has the DNA TGTGCCAGAAGCCGCAATACGGGATGCTCCTACAATGAGCAGTTCTTC. This encodes CARSRNTGCSYNEQFF.

The V and J genes are TRBV18 and TRBJ1-5; the match to TRBD1 covers 9 bases. Germline V CDR1 and CDR2: KGHSH, LQKENI. The CDR3 loop spans 15 amino acids. V trimming: 0 bases; J trimming: 6 bases; junction bases outside the gene matches: 3. The CDR3 DNA is TGTGCCAGCTCACCACCGGGACAGGGAGGTCAGCCCCAGCATTTT. Its translation is CASSPPGQGGQPQHF.

The chain combines TRBV27 with TRBJ2-5; a weak D match, TRBD1 (6 bases). The tail of the sequence fits TRBJ2-7 better, so the J call may be wrong. From germline, CDR1 is MNHEY and CDR2 SMNVEV (reference sequence). The CDR3 runs 12 residues. The CDR3 loop reads CASSRRGYEQYF. CDR3 sequence (DNA): TGTGCCAGCTCCAGAAGGGGGTACGAGCAGTACTTC.

V usage is TRBV29-1 and J usage is TRBJ1-5, with TRBD1 matching over 7 bases. The V gene end was trimmed by 4 bases and the J gene end by 6 bases; junction bases not matched to a gene: 9. This CDR3 is built from 14 residues. CDR1 and CDR2 from the germline V gene are SQVTM and ANQGSEA. CDR3 coding DNA: TGCAGCGTTGGACAGGGTAGGTCCAGTCAGCCCCAGCATTTT. Its translation: CSVGQGRSSQPQHF.

V gene TRBV5-4 combines with J gene TRBJ1-1; the match to TRBD1 covers 9 bases. The CDR3 length is 13 residues. V shed 2 bases and J 6 bases; nucleotides not matched to a gene: 2. Germline CDR1 SGHNT, CDR2 YYREEE (reference sequence). This CDR3 is CASSFDRGAEAFF. The CDR3 nucleotides are TGTGCCAGCAGCTTCGACAGGGGGGCTGAAGCTTTCTTT.

The chain employs TRBV7-2 and TRBJ2-2, with a tentative D call TRBD2 (5 bases). V lost 0 bases and J 6 bases, leaving 8 bases between the germline ends. Germline values: CDR1 SGHTA, CDR2 FQGNSA. The CDR3 sequence is 14 residues long. CDR3 DNA sequence: TGTGCCAGCAGCTTAGCGGGTAGCGCCGGGGAGCTGTTTTTT. It yields the protein CASSLAGSAGELFF.

The rearrangement joins TRBV7-9 to TRBJ2-5; 7 bases are shared with TRBD1. The CDR3 loop spans 14 amino acids. V gave up 6 bases and J gave up 5 bases; unmatched junction bases: 9. CDR1 SEHNR and CDR2 FQNEAQ come from the germline V gene (reference sequence). The CDR3 DNA reads as TGTGCCAGCAGTCTTAAAGGGGGCCCGGAGACCCAGTACTTC. Protein sequence: CASSLKGGPETQYF.

This chain uses TRBV4-3 with TRBJ2-5; TRBD2 aligns across 7 bases. J lost 5 bases, V lost 2 bases, and 2 bases had no gene match. Germline CDR1 is LGHNA and CDR2 is YSLEER. CDR3 length: 13 amino acids. CDR3 sequence: CASSQHGGETQYF. In nucleotides, the CDR3 is TGCGCCAGCAGCCAACACGGGGGGGAGACCCAGTACTTC.

The rearrangement uses TRBV7-3 and TRBJ2-5; D might be TRBD2 (6 bases). The CDR3 loop spans 15 amino acids. Trimming took off 0 bases at V and 5 bases at J, with 13 bases between the two ends. Germline V gives CDR1 SGHTA, CDR2 FQGTGA. Here the CDR3 DNA reads TGTGCCAGCAGCTTAACGCGGGACGGTACGGAGACCCAGTACTTC. Translation: CASSLTRDGTETQYF.

As DNA, the CDR3 is TGTGCCAGCAGCTTAGGTAGAGCTAGCGGGGGTGAAACCGGGGAGCTGTTTTTT. Translating it yields CASSLGRASGGETGELFF. The J gene is TRBJ2-2, the V gene TRBV11-2; 10 bases are a match to TRBD2. CDR1 and CDR2 from the germline V gene are SGHAT and FQNNGV. The CDR3 contains 18 residues. Trimming removed 1 base from V and 5 bases from J; junction bases left unmatched: 10.